These 8 T cell receptor beta chains were sequenced from one sample in a study of cytomegalovirus exposure and HLA in healthy donors (dated by TCRdb to about 2017). Library creation used the immunoSEQ multiplex PCR assay. For the multiplex PCR, a mixture combining 60 forward primers for TCR Vbeta segments and 13 reverse primers for TCR Jbeta segments was used. This is the immuneACCESS table as TCRdb keeps it, with only in-frame sequences that have V and J called. A part of the clones is gone; compared with another copy, unresolved V genes explain less than half, and the rest is unexplained. The table for this sample lists more than 150,000 clones; around 85% of them were counted only once. Around 4% of the sample rests with the top ten. The sample was PBMCs. The receptors originated from a man in his fifties or sixties in good health and CMV-seronegative.

This sequence joins TRBV7-3 and TRBJ2-2, with 10 bases aligning to TRBD1. Germline assignment: CDR1 SGHTA and CDR2 FQGTGA. With 6 bases clipped from V and 1 base from J, the junction kept 8 bases outside the gene matches. The CDR3 covers 17 residues. CDR3 region: CASRMTGGRRNTGELFF. CDR3 bases: TGTGCCAGCAGGATGACAGGGGGCCGTAGGAACACCGGGGAGCTGTTTTTT.

This chain joins TRBV4-3 and TRBJ1-6, with D unclear. CDR3 length equals 16 residues. V gave up 3 bases and J gave up 5 bases, with 14 bases separating them. Germline CDR1 LGHNA, CDR2 YSLEER. For the CDR3, the DNA is TGCGCCAGCAGCCAGTCAAGGAACTACCATAATTCACCCCTCCACTTT. It is translated as CASSQSRNYHNSPLHF.

The chain is built from TRBV29-1 and TRBJ1-2; possibly TRBD1 for D (5 bases). Germline-derived CDR1 and CDR2 are SQVTM and ANQGSEA. Trimming cost V 7 bases and J 4 bases, with 19 bases left between them. This CDR3 contains 14 residues. CDR3: CSALILQGSYGYTF. For the CDR3, the DNA is TGCAGCGCCTTAATCCTTCAGGGAAGCTATGGCTACACCTTC.

The V and J genes are TRBV5-8 and TRBJ2-5; D not certain. Germline V gives CDR1 SGHTS, CDR2 YDEGEE. Trimming removed 4 bases at V and 3 bases at J, with 4 bases between. The CDR3 runs 11 residues. CDR3 sequence (DNA): TGTGCCAGCAGCCTTGAAGAGACCCAGTACTTC. Encoded protein: CASSLEETQYF. The entire variable domain, with the rest obtained from reference TRBV5-8 and TRBJ2-5, is as follows: EAGVTQSPTHLIKTRGQQATLRCSPISGHTSVYWYQQALGLGLQFLLWYDEGEERNRGNFPPRFSGRQFPNYSSELNVNALELEDSALYLCASSLEETQYFGPGTRLLVL.

This chain links TRBV10-3 with TRBJ2-2; 9 bases are a match to TRBD1. CDR3 length: 16 residues. V lost 3 bases to trimming and J lost 1 base; unmatched junction nucleotides: 3. Germline loops: CDR1 ENHRY, CDR2 SYGVKD. CDR3 sequence reads: CAISEPGQGNTGELFF. The CDR3 DNA reads as TGTGCCATCAGTGAACCGGGACAGGGGAACACCGGGGAGCTGTTTTTT.

This chain connects TRBV7-2 to TRBJ1-4, with TRBD1 as a possible D gene (6 bases). Trimming removed 7 bases at V and 5 bases at J, with 17 bases between. The length of the CDR3 is 15 residues. The germline V gene encodes CDR1 SGHTA and CDR2 FQGNSA. The CDR3, as DNA: TGTGCCAGCAAGTCACAAGGACAGCGAAATGAAAAACTGTTTTTT. Translated, it gives CASKSQGQRNEKLFF. Drawing the rest from reference TRBV7-2 and TRBJ1-4, the complete variable domain is GAGVSQSPSNKVTEKGKDVELRCDPISGHTALYWYRQSLGQGLEFLIYFQGNSAPDKSGLPSDRFSAERTGGSVSTLTIQRTQQEDSAVYLCASKSQGQRNEKLFFGSGTQLSVL.

The chain employs TRBV18 and TRBJ1-6, with D possibly TRBD1 on 6 matching bases. Germline V gene data show CDR1 as KGHSH and CDR2 as LQKENI. The CDR3 is 15 amino acids. The ends were cut back, 0 bases at V and 7 bases at J, with 10 bases in the middle. The CDR3: CASSPPSGENSPLHF. DNA of the CDR3: TGTGCCAGCTCACCACCGTCAGGGGAAAATTCACCCCTCCACTTT.

The CDR3 here is CASSQQVATNEKLFF. CDR3 in DNA: TGTGCCAGCTCTCAGCAGGTTGCAACTAATGAAAAACTGTTTTTT. The genes are TRBV18 and TRBJ1-4; D is uncertain. The ends were cut back, 6 bases at V and 0 bases at J, with 11 bases in the middle. The CDR3 length is 15 residues. Germline V gene sequence: CDR1 KGHSH, CDR2 LQKENI.